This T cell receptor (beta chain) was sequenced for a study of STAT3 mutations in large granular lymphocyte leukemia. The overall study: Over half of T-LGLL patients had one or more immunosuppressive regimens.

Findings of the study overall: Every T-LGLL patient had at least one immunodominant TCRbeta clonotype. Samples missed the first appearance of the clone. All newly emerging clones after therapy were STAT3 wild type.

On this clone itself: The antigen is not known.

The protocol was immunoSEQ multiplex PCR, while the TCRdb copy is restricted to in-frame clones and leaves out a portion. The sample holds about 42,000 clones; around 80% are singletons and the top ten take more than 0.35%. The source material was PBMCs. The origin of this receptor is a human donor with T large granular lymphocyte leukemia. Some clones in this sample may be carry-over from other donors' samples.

CDR3 DNA sequence: TGTGCCAGCAGCTTGTTGACCACGGGGCATGAGCAGTTCTTC. It encodes CASSLLTTGHEQFF. This sequence joins TRBV5-6 and TRBJ2-1; possibly TRBD1 or TRBD2 for D (5 bases each). This CDR3 has 14 residues. Germline V gives CDR1 SGHDT, CDR2 YYEEEE. V was shortened by 1 base and J by 8 bases, with 13 bases between the two germline ends.